The clone carrying this T cell receptor beta chain has ten or more counts. Building of the TCR beta libraries involved iRepertoire HTBI primers and Arm-PCR of CDR3 regions. TCRdb reanalysed the multiplex PCR reads using MiXCR and keeps one entry per CDR3 protein. The data show roughly 430,000 distinct CDR3 sequences, roughly 15% seen once. The time point: newly diagnosed GD, antithyroid drugs for less than 3 months. Following extraction of RNA from PBMCs, that RNA was used to make the TCR library. The entry originates in a study of regulatory T cells in long-lasting Graves disease. Another study also made use of these data, one on T cells in Graves' hyperthyroidism and ophthalmopathy.

This clonotype was sampled from a woman aged 25 to 39 with Graves disease. The sample here was peripheral blood mononuclear cells (PBMCs), taken at new diagnosis, from a patient treated with antithyroid drugs.

CDR3 loop: CASSLAGRQAVYEQYF. The CDR3 nucleotides are TGCGCCAGCAGCTTGGCCGGCCGACAGGCAGTCTACGAGCAGTACTTC. This chain uses TRBV5-1 with TRBJ2-7, with a weak D call TRBD1 (6 bases). Germline loops: CDR1 SGHRS, CDR2 YFSETQ. The ends were cut back, 0 bases at V and 3 bases at J, with 16 bases in the middle. This CDR3 spans 16 amino acids.